This TCR beta chain was sequenced in a study of metastatic and nonmetastatic thyroid tumors. As for the study in general: Repertoire comparison spanned blood and tumor or nodule tissue of malignant and benign thyroid patients. Findings and caveats of the study: In both blood and tumor samples, TCR beta diversity was reported significantly higher for malignant than benign nodules.

The germline V gene encodes CDR1 SNHLY and CDR2 FYNNEI. CDR3 size: 15 residues. Unmatched junction bases numbered 5, after V lost 6 bases and J lost 1 base. No patient received treatment before thyroid surgery. In its sample, this clone is medium-sized. As yet, its antigen is unknown. MiXCR re-clonotyped the PCR reads for TCRdb. The repertoire holds 7,500 to 9,500 clones, with 35% to 40% as singletons. The sequenced sample consisted of tumor tissue. The rearrangement uses TRBV2 and TRBJ2-2, with TRBD1 identical over 7 bases. The TCR comes from a female donor with papillary thyroid cancer or a benign thyroid nodule (not recorded which). Some clones in this sample may be carry-over from other donors' samples. The DNA for the CDR3 is TGTGCCAGCAGCGGGACAGTACGGAACACCGGGGAGCTGTTTTTT. Translation: CASSGTVRNTGELFF.